The rows below give T cell receptor beta chains drawn from one sample of a study of a mutant IDH1 vaccine in newly diagnosed glioma. Clones were sequenced by immunoSEQ multiplex PCR, and TCRdb holds only the in-frame ones, with some missing. The sample yields more than 55,000 clones, under 90% seen once. These TCRs' antigens remain unknown. The specimen comprised PBMCs, sampled from a glioma patient whose treatment included an IDH1 peptide vaccine. The receptors shown here come from a man aged 25-40 years with glioma. CDR3s include the opening cysteine and the closing phenylalanine or tryptophan. D genes are given only for firm matches. Clone size appears in some rows only: once, few, many, or a class for an expanded clone.

V gene	clone size	J gene	D gene	CDR3 DNA	CDR3 protein
TRBV7-3	.	TRBJ2-1	.	TGTGCCAGCAGCGCACATGACGGGAAATACAATGAGCAGTTCTTC	CASSAHDGKYNEQFF
TRBV19	.	TRBJ1-4	.	TGTGCCAGTAGGCCCGGGAATATTAATGAAAAACTGTTTTTT	CASRPGNINEKLFF
TRBV5-6	.	TRBJ1-2	.	TGTGCCAGCAGCTACGGGGGTTGGGGAAACTATGGCTACACCTTC	CASSYGGWGNYGYTF
TRBV30	.	TRBJ2-7	TRBD1	TGTGCCTGGCACGGGACAGGGTACGAGCAGTACTTC	CAWHGTGYEQYF
TRBV7-3	.	TRBJ2-1	.	TGTGCCAGCAGCTTAGACGGGTACGGTAACAATGAGCAGTTCTTC	CASSLDGYGNNEQFF
TRBV21-1	.	TRBJ2-1	.	TGTGCCAGCAGCTCACTTTCCCGAGGGGACAGGGAAAGGAGATGCAATGAGCAGTTCTTC	CASSSLSRGDRERRCNEQFF
TRBV5-4	.	TRBJ1-1	.	TGTGCCAGCAGCCTGCCCCAGCAGGGACGAAACACTGAAGCTTTCTTT	CASSLPQQGRNTEAFF
TRBV10-3	.	TRBJ2-1	TRBD2	TGTGCCATCACCCTCCGCCGAGCGGGAAGCTCCTACAATGAGCAGTTCTTC	CAITLRRAGSSYNEQFF
TRBV2	.	TRBJ2-5	.	TGTGCCAGCATGACTAGTGGAGAGACCCAGTACTTC	CASMTSGETQYF
TRBV4-2	.	TRBJ2-3	.	TGTGCCAGCAGCCCCGGGTCGAGGACAAGCACAGATACGCAGTATTTT	CASSPGSRTSTDTQYF
TRBV7-2	.	TRBJ1-4	.	TGTGCCAGCAGCTTAGCCGGGGAGATAGAAAAACTGTTTTTT	CASSLAGEIEKLFF
TRBV4-2	.	TRBJ2-3	TRBD2	TGTGCCAGCAGCCAAGTTGCGCATGTAGCGGGGGGAGGAGATACGCAGTATTTT	CASSQVAHVAGGGDTQYF
TRBV28	.	TRBJ1-1	.	TGTGCCAGCAGTTTAGCGGGTCACCTGAACACTGAAGCTTTCTTT	CASSLAGHLNTEAFF
TRBV9	once	TRBJ2-7	.	TGTGCCAGCAGCATCACAGACGGCAAAACCTACGAGCAGTACTTC	CASSITDGKTYEQYF
TRBV6-1	.	TRBJ1-1	TRBD1	TGTGCCAGTGGCGGGGACAGGGGGCCGAACACTGAAGCTTTCTTT	CASGGDRGPNTEAFF
TRBV14	.	TRBJ2-5	.	TGTGCCAGCAGCCGAGATGGGGGGGAGACCCAGTACTTC	CASSRDGGETQYF
TRBV7-5	.	TRBJ2-7	.	TGTGTCCCCCATTGTCGGGAATACGAGCAGTACTTC	CVPHCREYEQYF
TRBV5-5	.	TRBJ1-1	.	TGTGCCAGCAGCCGGGGGGTTGAAGCTTTCTTT	CASSRGVEAFF
TRBV5-6	.	TRBJ2-5	.	TGTGCCAGCAGCGGGGGGACCTCACGTAGGACCCAGTACTTC	CASSGGTSRRTQYF
TRBV4-3	.	TRBJ1-6	.	TGCGCCAGCAGCCAAGAGGTCTCTAATTCACCCCTCCACTTT	CASSQEVSNSPLHF
TRBV4-3	.	TRBJ2-7	.	TGCGCCAGCAGCCAAGATCTTCAGGGATTCTCCTACGAGCAGTACTTC	CASSQDLQGFSYEQYF
TRBV15	few	TRBJ1-1	.	TGTGCCACCAGCCCGCAGACAGGCACGAACACTGAAGCTTTCTTT	CATSPQTGTNTEAFF
TRBV5-1	.	TRBJ2-1	.	TGCGCCAGCAGCCCCGGGGTCACCCCCGACGTGACCTACAATGAGCAGTTCTTC	CASSPGVTPDVTYNEQFF